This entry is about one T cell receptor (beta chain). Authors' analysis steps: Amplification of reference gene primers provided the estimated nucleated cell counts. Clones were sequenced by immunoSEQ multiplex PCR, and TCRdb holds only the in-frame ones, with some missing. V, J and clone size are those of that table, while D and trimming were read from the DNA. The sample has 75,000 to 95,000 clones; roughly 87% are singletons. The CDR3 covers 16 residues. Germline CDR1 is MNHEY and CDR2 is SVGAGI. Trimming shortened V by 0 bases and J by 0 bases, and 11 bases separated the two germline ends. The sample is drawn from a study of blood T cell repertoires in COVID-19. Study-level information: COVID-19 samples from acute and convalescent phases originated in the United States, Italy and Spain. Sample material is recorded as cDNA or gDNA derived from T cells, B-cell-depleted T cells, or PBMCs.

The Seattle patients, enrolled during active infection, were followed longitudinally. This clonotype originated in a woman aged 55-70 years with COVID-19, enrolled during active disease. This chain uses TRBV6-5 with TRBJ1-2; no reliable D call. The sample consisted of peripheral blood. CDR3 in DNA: TGTGCCAGCAGTTACTCGGTTTACAATCCTAACTATGGCTACACCTTC. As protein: CASSYSVYNPNYGYTF.